Here is one T cell receptor beta chain with its context. The antigen is not known. The data belong to a study of cytomegalovirus exposure and HLA in healthy donors. Turning to the study itself: There were 350 to 400 genotyped donors. Of these, about 81% fell in the genetic ancestry cluster associated with self-reported Caucasian donors.

Germline CDR1 is LNHDA and CDR2 is SQIVND (reference sequence). Trimming took off 1 base at V and 5 bases at J, with 8 bases between the two ends. This CDR3 region has 13 residues. General observations from the study: Most CMV-associated TCR beta chains appeared HLA-restricted in a later analysis.

PCR involved 60 Vbeta and 13 Jbeta primers. Assay used: immunoSEQ multiplex PCR; TCRdb lists only in-frame clones, some missing. This sample has approximately 170,000 clones, with roughly 80% found just once. V and J are TRBV19 and TRBJ1-1, with D unresolved. The receptor's source is a woman aged 30 to 39 in good health and CMV-seropositive. What was sequenced was PBMCs. The CDR3 DNA reads TGTGCCAGTAGTATAGGCGCCCGGACTGAAGCTTTCTTT. The encoded protein is CASSIGARTEAFF. Full variable domain (rest looked up from reference TRBV19 and TRBJ1-1): DGGITQSPKYLFRKEGQNVTLSCEQNLNHDAMYWYRQDPGQGLRLIYYSQIVNDFQKGDIAEGYSVSREKKESFPLTVTSAQKNPTAFYLCASSIGARTEAFFGQGTRLTVV.